This entry lists 28 T cell receptor beta chains sequenced from one sample in a study of blood T cell repertoires in COVID-19. Some clones are missing from TCRdb's copy, which holds only in-frame ones; the method was immunoSEQ multiplex PCR. The top ten hold about an eighth of the sample, which has approximately 170,000 clones, approximately 80% seen once. Input material: PBMCs or T cells enriched from blood (not recorded which). The receptor set was obtained from a man aged 45-65 years who had recovered from COVID-19.

V is TRBV4-1 and J is TRBJ2-3, with D tentatively TRBD1 (6 bases). Germline loops: CDR1 MGHRA, CDR2 YSYEKL. Deletions cut 3 bases from V and 1 base from J, with 26 bases between. The CDR3 loop spans 20 amino acids. As DNA, the CDR3 is TGCGCCAGCAGCCACCGATTCCCAGGGGTTGGGCGTTCCCGCACAGATACGCAGTATTTT. Its protein product is CASSHRFPGVGRSRTDTQYF.

V is TRBV19 and J is TRBJ1-5; 7 positions agree with TRBD1. CDR3 length: 15 amino acids. J lost 7 bases, V lost 5 bases, and 11 bases had no gene match. CDR1 and CDR2 (germline): LNHDA, SQIVND (reference sequence). CDR3 in amino acids: CASSLFTGVRQPQHF. CDR3 bases: TGTGCCAGTAGTCTCTTTACAGGGGTACGGCAGCCCCAGCATTTT. Full variable domain (remainder filled in from reference TRBV19 and TRBJ1-5): DGGITQSPKYLFRKEGQNVTLSCEQNLNHDAMYWYRQDPGQGLRLIYYSQIVNDFQKGDIAEGYSVSREKKESFPLTVTSAQKNPTAFYLCASSLFTGVRQPQHFGDGTRLSIL.

This chain joins TRBV5-5 and TRBJ1-1; weak D call: TRBD1 (5 bases). The CDR3 totals 16 residues. Germline-derived CDR1 and CDR2 are SGHKS and YYEKEE (reference sequence). Deletions cut 0 bases from V and 1 base from J, with 13 bases between. In nucleotides, the CDR3 is TGTGCCAGCAGCTTGGGCAGGGAAGTCTCGAACACTGAAGCTTTCTTT. Its translation: CASSLGREVSNTEAFF.

The J gene is TRBJ1-2, the V gene TRBV4-3, with TRBD1 as a possible D gene (6 bases). The length of the CDR3 is 17 residues. V gave up 0 bases and J gave up 4 bases, with 18 bases separating them. Germline loops: CDR1 LGHNA, CDR2 YSLEER. Written as DNA, the CDR3 is TGCGCCAGCAGCCAAGATGGTGCGGGGGGCCTAAGCTATGGCTACACCTTC. Translating gives CASSQDGAGGLSYGYTF.

The CDR3: CASSQDRLNTEAFF. The CDR3 DNA reads as TGTGCCAGCAGCCAGGACAGATTGAACACTGAAGCTTTCTTT. V usage is TRBV2 and J usage is TRBJ1-1; a possible D gene is TRBD1 (6 bases). Trimming took off 6 bases at V and 0 bases at J, with 11 bases between the two ends. The CDR3 extends over 14 amino acids. The germline V gene encodes CDR1 SNHLY and CDR2 FYNNEI.

The genes are TRBV9 and TRBJ1-2, with a possible D match to TRBD1 (6 bases). Germline loops: CDR1 SGDLS, CDR2 YYNGEE. This CDR3 spans 17 amino acids. The germline V and J ends were trimmed by 4 bases and 4 bases, with 23 bases remaining between them. CDR3 in amino acids: CASSPPPSGGRSYGYTF. CDR3 in DNA: TGTGCCAGCAGCCCCCCCCCTTCGGGGGGGCGAAGCTATGGCTACACCTTC. The variable domain in full, with the rest retrieved from reference TRBV9 and TRBJ1-2, is DSGVTQTPKHLITATGQRVTLRCSPRSGDLSVYWYQQSLDQGLQFLIQYYNGEERAKGNILERFSAQQFPDLHSELNLSSLELGDSALYFCASSPPPSGGRSYGYTFGSGTRLTVV.

The CDR3 coding sequence is TGTGCCAGCAGCCAAGACCCCCTCTACTATGGCTACACCTTC. Residues: CASSQDPLYYGYTF. V usage is TRBV3-1 (or the pseudogene TRBV3-2) and J usage is TRBJ1-2; D gene ambiguous. CDR1 and CDR2 from the germline V gene are LGHDT and YNNKEL (reference sequence). Trimming shortened V by 0 bases and J by 3 bases, and 8 bases separated the two germline ends. The CDR3 contains 14 residues.

CDR3 residues: CASSQDRMDTEAFF. As DNA, the CDR3 is TGCGCCAGCAGCCAGGACAGGATGGATACTGAAGCTTTCTTT. The genes are TRBV5-1 and TRBJ1-1, with 7 bases lining up with TRBD1. Trimming cost V 4 bases and J 5 bases; bases outside gene matches: 8. The CDR3 covers 14 residues. The V gene's germline CDR1 is SGHRS and CDR2 YFSETQ. The full variable domain, rest sourced from reference TRBV5-1 and TRBJ1-1, is KAGVTQTPRYLIKTRGQQVTLSCSPISGHRSVSWYQQTPGQGLQFLFEYFSETQRNKGNFPGRFSGRQFSNSRSEMNVSTLELGDSALYLCASSQDRMDTEAFFGQGTRLTVV.

This sequence joins TRBV5-4 and TRBJ2-1; D gene unclear. V dropped 0 bases and J dropped 0 bases, with 10 bases sitting between them. The CDR3 consists of 16 residues. Germline values: CDR1 SGHNT, CDR2 YYREEE (reference sequence). The CDR3 loop reads CASSLGRLSSYNEQFF. CDR3 DNA: TGTGCCAGCAGCTTGGGCAGGTTAAGCTCCTACAATGAGCAGTTCTTC. Drawing the rest from reference TRBV5-4 and TRBJ2-1, the complete variable domain is ETGVTQSPTHLIKTRGQQVTLRCSSQSGHNTVSWYQQALGQGPQFIFQYYREEENGRGNFPPRFSGLQFPNYSSELNVNALELDDSALYLCASSLGRLSSYNEQFFGPGTRLTVL.

The chain joins TRBV9 to TRBJ1-2, with 7 bases identical to TRBD1. V lost 4 bases to trimming and J lost 13 bases; unmatched junction nucleotides: 16. In germline, CDR1 is SGDLS, CDR2 YYNGEE. There are 14 residues in the CDR3. The CDR3 here is CASSPGRQGPYCTF. The CDR3 region has the DNA TGTGCCAGCAGCCCGGGAAGACAGGGTCCCTATTGCACCTTC.

This clone has just a few counts. The gene calls are TRBV27 and TRBJ2-7, with D perhaps matching TRBD1 (6 bases). Germline CDR1 reads MNHEY; CDR2 reads SMNVEV (reference sequence). The CDR3 is made up of 14 amino acids. V was pared by 2 bases and J by 4 bases, with 12 bases between. The CDR3 DNA sequence: TGTGCCAGCAGTTTAGGCAGGGGAACGTACGAGCAGTACTTC. Residues: CASSLGRGTYEQYF.

This chain connects TRBV4-1 to TRBJ1-1, with a possible D match to TRBD1 (6 bases). Trimming took off 8 bases at V and 4 bases at J, with 8 bases between the two ends. The CDR3 runs 11 residues. Germline-derived CDR1 and CDR2 are MGHRA and YSYEKL. CDR3 nucleotides: TGCGCCAGCGCCAGGGGCACTGAAGCTTTCTTT. This encodes CASARGTEAFF.

Here the CDR3 reads CASSSEGVGSSPLHF. In nucleotides, the CDR3 is TGTGCCAGCAGTTCAGAGGGGGTAGGGAGTTCACCCCTCCACTTT. The J gene is TRBJ1-6, the V gene TRBV27, with D possibly being TRBD1 (6 bases). The germline gives CDR1 MNHEY, CDR2 SMNVEV (reference sequence). The V and J ends lost 4 bases and 9 bases respectively, with 16 bases between them. This CDR3 comprises 15 residues.

This clone was picked up one time. The chain carries TRBV6-6 and TRBJ1-1, with TRBD1 identical over 8 bases. The CDR3 totals 14 residues. Germline trimming cut 2 bases from V and 5 bases from J; bases unmatched to any gene: 4. The V gene's germline CDR1 is MNHNY and CDR2 SVGAGI (reference sequence). The CDR3 is CASSYDRGGTEAFF. The CDR3 nucleotides are TGTGCCAGCAGTTACGACAGGGGAGGAACTGAAGCTTTCTTT.

The rearrangement joins TRBV5-4 to TRBJ2-6; D perhaps matches TRBD2 (5 bases). In germline, CDR1 is SGHNT, CDR2 YYREEE (reference sequence). Trimming took off 0 bases at V and 3 bases at J, with 7 bases between the two ends. The CDR3 spans 15 residues. The CDR3 region is CASSLVDFGANVLTF. Written as DNA, the CDR3 is TGTGCCAGCAGCTTGGTGGACTTTGGGGCCAACGTCCTGACTTTC.

This chain joins TRBV28 and TRBJ1-6, with D maybe TRBD1 (5 bases). Trimming took 2 bases from V and 9 from J, leaving 11 bases between them. This CDR3 has 14 residues. Germline CDR1 is MDHEN and CDR2 is SYDVKM. CDR3 amino acids: CASSLDSRSSPLHF. CDR3 sequence (DNA): TGTGCCAGCAGTTTAGACAGCCGGAGTTCACCCCTCCACTTT. The entire variable domain, with the rest obtained from reference TRBV28 and TRBJ1-6, is as follows: DVKVTQSSRYLVKRTGEKVFLECVQDMDHENMFWYRQDPGLGLRLIYFSYDVKMKEKGDIPEGYSVSREKKERFSLILESASTNQTSMYLCASSLDSRSSPLHFGNGTRLTVT.

The chain is built from TRBV18 and TRBJ1-5, with D possibly matching TRBD1 (6 bases). Trimming shortened V by 6 bases and J by 8 bases, and 17 bases separated the two germline ends. The CDR3 runs to 14 residues. CDR1 and CDR2 (germline): KGHSH, LQKENI. This CDR3 reads CASSPSGGREPQHF. CDR3 DNA sequence: TGTGCCAGCTCTCCCAGCGGGGGCAGGGAGCCCCAGCATTTT.

The rearrangement joins TRBV28 to TRBJ2-5; 8 nucleotides agree with TRBD2. The CDR3 is 14 residues long. V dropped 6 bases and J dropped 5; count of bases not matched to a gene: 8. Germline loops: CDR1 MDHEN, CDR2 SYDVKM. CDR3 DNA: TGTGCCAGCAGACCCGGGGGGGGTGGCGAGACCCAGTACTTC. Translation: CASRPGGGGETQYF.

The J gene is TRBJ1-2, the V gene TRBV2; a weak D match, TRBD1 (6 bases). V lost 2 bases and J 4 bases, leaving 11 bases between the germline ends. The CDR3 extends over 14 amino acids. CDR1 is SNHLY, CDR2 FYNNEI, per germline. The CDR3 DNA sequence: TGTGCCAGCAGTGAAACGACAGGACCCTATGGCTACACCTTC. Translating it yields CASSETTGPYGYTF.

The genes are TRBV2 and TRBJ2-7; D remains unclear. V gave up 6 bases and J gave up 2 bases, with 11 bases separating them. This CDR3 is 13 amino acids long. CDR1 and CDR2 (germline): SNHLY, FYNNEI. The CDR3 sequence: CASRDSPPYEQYF. In DNA form, the CDR3 reads TGTGCCAGCAGAGACTCACCTCCCTACGAGCAGTACTTC.

The rearrangement joins TRBV15 to TRBJ1-5; D is ambiguous. The germline V gene encodes CDR1 LNHNV and CDR2 YYDKDF (reference sequence). The V gene lost 0 bases and the J gene lost 3 bases, with 12 bases spanning the gap. The CDR3 loop spans 16 amino acids. CDR3 residues: CATSRERSIINQPQHF. CDR3 DNA sequence: TGTGCCACCAGCAGAGAACGGAGTATAATCAATCAGCCCCAGCATTTT.

The chain couples TRBV7-3 to TRBJ2-1; TRBD2 aligns across 11 bases. V shed 0 bases, J shed 6 bases, and the junction held 4 bases outside the gene matches. Germline values: CDR1 SGHTA, CDR2 FQGTGA. The CDR3 has 16 amino acids. This CDR3 reads CASSLTSGGARNEQFF. In DNA form, the CDR3 reads TGTGCCAGCAGCTTAACTAGCGGGGGGGCACGCAATGAGCAGTTCTTC.

The genes are TRBV27 and TRBJ2-7; 7 bases line up with TRBD1. Germline-derived CDR1 and CDR2 are MNHEY and SMNVEV (reference sequence). The CDR3 contains 13 residues. V was pared by 6 bases and J by 1 base, with 3 bases of the junction left unmatched. The CDR3 coding sequence is TGTGCCAGCAGACTACAGGGGTCCTACGAGCAGTACTTC. Translation gives CASRLQGSYEQYF.

To note about this clone: Within the sample, other DNA sequences also encode this same CDR3. This chain joins TRBV6-5 and TRBJ1-5; TRBD1 matches at 10 bases. The V and J ends lost 6 bases and 7 bases, in that order; junction bases with no gene match: 3. The CDR3 length is 13 residues. CDR1 is MNHEY, CDR2 SVGAGI, per germline. The CDR3 region has the DNA TGTGCCAGCAGGGGACAGGGGAACCAGCCCCAGCATTTT. Its translation: CASRGQGNQPQHF.

The genes are TRBV6-1 and TRBJ1-2, with D possibly TRBD1 on 6 matching bases. Germline CDR1 reads MNHNS; CDR2 reads SASEGT. CDR3 length equals 13 residues. The V end was cut by 1 base, the J end by 8 bases, with 11 bases between. In DNA, the CDR3 is TGTGCCAGCAGTGAAGAACAGGGTACCGGCTACACCTTC. Protein: CASSEEQGTGYTF.

The chain joins TRBV6-5 to TRBJ2-7; perhaps TRBD1 as D (6 bases). V lost 2 bases, J lost 6 bases, and 14 bases lay in between. Germline loops: CDR1 MNHEY, CDR2 SVGAGI. The CDR3 runs 14 residues. The CDR3: CASSYQGHPSEQYF. CDR3 nucleotides: TGTGCCAGCAGTTACCAGGGGCACCCCTCCGAGCAGTACTTC.

The chain has TRBV29-1 and TRBJ1-2; D is possibly TRBD1 (5 bases). Per germline, CDR1 SQVTM and CDR2 ANQGSEA. The V end was cut by 4 bases, the J end by 3 bases, with 9 bases between. The CDR3 covers 12 residues. The CDR3 DNA sequence: TGCAGCGTTGTGGAGGGGTACTATGGCTACACCTTC. It is translated as CSVVEGYYGYTF.

The chain links TRBV18 to TRBJ2-3; unclear D gene. CDR1 is KGHSH and CDR2 is LQKENI in the germline V gene. The V and J ends lost 6 bases and 4 bases respectively, with 8 bases between them. This CDR3 comprises 12 residues. CDR3 in amino acids: CASSPGSDTQYF. CDR3 nucleotides: TGTGCCAGCTCCCCCGGGTCAGATACGCAGTATTTT.